Sequencing of this TCR beta chain was carried out in a study of regulatory T cells in long-lasting Graves disease (TCRdb year 2021). Context from the whole study: In the newly diagnosed Graves' disease group, patients had been taking antithyroid drugs for less than 3 months. Persistent Graves' disease patients were compared with newly diagnosed Graves' disease patients by peripheral blood TCR sequencing and RNA sequencing. The study was conducted in China and was registered as a clinical trial. A total of around 35 samples underwent TCR sequencing, from roughly 13 patients with persistent Graves' disease and some 20 patients with newly diagnosed Graves' disease.

The V end loses 6 bases and the J end loses 6 bases, and a stretch of 17 bases separates them. The CDR3 contains 13 residues, cysteine and phenylalanine counted. The kept DNA is CDR3 alone, 39 bases in frame from the first base. Taken from the germline V gene (reference sequence), the CDR1 and CDR2 loops are DFQATT and SNEGSKA. This clonotype came up many times. The antigen this receptor binds is unknown. Per-base qualities were not stored, and no clone one base away is much larger. Beyond this particular receptor, the publication reports: Compared with newly diagnosed patients, patients with persistent Graves' disease had lower TCR Shannon entropy and fewer highly expanded clones, which suggests clonal expansion. The authors acknowledged the small sample size as a limitation that may reduce accuracy. Only the TCR beta chain was sequenced and analyzed. Persistent patients shared more public clonotypes among themselves (2,741) than newly diagnosed patients did (about 970). Persistent disease showed preferential use of TRBV28, TRBJ1-2 and TRBJ2-5, whereas newly diagnosed disease favored TRBV20-1 and TRBJ2-1. Peripheral blood alone was examined, since thyroid tissue, which constituted the primary lesion, could not be accessed.

The library relied on multiplex PCR. TCRdb records Illumina HiSeq 4000 as the sequencer. CDR3 regions were amplified by Arm-PCR with iRepertoire HTBI primers to construct TCR beta libraries. Gel purification was performed on PCR products prior to sequencing. Per the authors' processing: Gene usage analysis of CDR3 amino acid clonotypes relied on the approximately 68 TRBV and 12 to 15 TRBJ segments identified across samples. COPE and FqMerger were used to merge the filtered high-quality paired reads into contigs. Contigs were aligned with BLAST to IMGT TRBV, TRBD and TRBJ reference genes, and CDR3 was defined per IMGT. Any clonotype with a frequency above 0.1% was counted as a highly expanded clone. Shannon entropy was used to measure repertoire diversity, and the Gini coefficient was used to measure V-J evenness. A clonotype was considered public if more than one individual shared it. In-frame beta chains were kept once TCRdb had trimmed the public reads at Q25 with fastp and called clones with MiXCR. Here each entry gathers all rows of one CDR3 protein and keeps the most common genes and DNA. Clone size and V and J calls follow TCRdb, not the original study. The sample data list about 220,000 distinct CDR3 sequences, and about 17% of these were observed just once. Around 20% of the sample rests with the top ten.

What the time point label conveys for this sample: newly diagnosed GD, antithyroid drugs for less than 3 months. RNA was extracted from PBMCs in TRIzol for both TCR sequencing and RNA sequencing. Graves' disease was diagnosed according to American Thyroid Association guidelines. Recruitment of patients was carried out at an endocrinology department in Xi'an, China. Each patient gave approximately 9 milliliters of peripheral blood, collected in an EDTA anticoagulant tube. Ficoll Paque Plus density gradient separation was used to isolate PBMCs, and no further T cell sorting was done. RNA quality was checked with an Agilent 2100 Bioanalyzer and agarose gel, and concentration with a NanoDrop 2000.

The chain employs TRBV20-1 and TRBJ1-1; the D gene cannot be named for sure. The origin of this receptor is a female donor with Graves disease. Sequenced here: peripheral blood mononuclear cells (PBMCs), sampled at new diagnosis, from a patient treated with antithyroid drugs. The sequenced DNA is TGCAGTGCAAACAGAGGCGCTGGGGCTGAAGCTTTCTTT. It codes for CSANRGAGAEAFF.